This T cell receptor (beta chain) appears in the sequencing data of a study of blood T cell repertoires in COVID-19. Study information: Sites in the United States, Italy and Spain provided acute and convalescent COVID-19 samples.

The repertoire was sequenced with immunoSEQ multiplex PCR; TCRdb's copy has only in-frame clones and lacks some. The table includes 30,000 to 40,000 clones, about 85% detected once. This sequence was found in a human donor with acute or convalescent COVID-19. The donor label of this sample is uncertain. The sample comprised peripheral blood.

The CDR3 sequence is CASSQEGDRAKLFF. The CDR3 bases are TGTGCCAGCAGCCAAGAAGGGGACAGGGCAAAACTGTTTTTT. V usage is TRBV4-2 and J usage is TRBJ1-4; 9 positions match TRBD1. The germline CDR1 and CDR2 sequences are LGHNA and YNFKEQ. CDR3 length equals 14 residues. V dropped 0 bases and J dropped 10; count of bases not matched to a gene: 3.